This TCR beta chain was retrieved from a study of blood T cells in healthy people across ages. From germline, CDR1 is LGHDT and CDR2 YNNKEL (reference sequence). The CDR3 runs to 14 residues. V was cut by 3 bases and J by 11 bases, with 19 bases left in between. Each donor's blood draw was roughly 10 milliliters of peripheral blood. A second roughly 7 to 11 cycle PCR used barcoded and J-beta primers. TCRdb reprocessed the 5' RACE reads via MiXCR and lists one record per CDR3 protein. In the table there are approximately 350,000 distinct CDR3 sequences, 45% to 65% of which are singletons. The specimen was blood. The receptor was derived from a man in his sixties in good health. The genes are TRBV3-1 and TRBJ2-5; TRBD1 is a possible D gene (6 bases). The CDR3 loop is CASSQTGVVYEQYF. The CDR3 region has the DNA TGTGCCAGCAGCCAGACAGGAGTTGTTTATGAGCAGTACTTC.